This TCR beta chain was recovered during a study of OX40 agonist ivuxolimab in advanced cancers. Libraries were prepared by immunoSEQ multiplex PCR; TCRdb keeps only in-frame clonotypes and omits some of them. The sample lists some 30,000 clones; more than 85% were seen once. CDR3 size: 15 residues. Germline CDR1 and CDR2: MNHEY and SMNVEV (reference sequence). Deletions cut 6 bases from V and 7 bases from J, with 18 bases between. The starting material was CD4+ or CD8+ T cells sorted from blood, obtained in a trial of the OX40 agonist ivuxolimab. J is TRBJ2-2 and V is TRBV27; a weak D match, TRBD2 (6 bases). This clonotype was obtained from an adult with an advanced solid tumor such as melanoma, head and neck, liver or kidney cancer. In DNA, the CDR3 is TGTGCCAGCAGCCTCAGTTCTAGCGCCGGCGGGGAGCTGTTTTTT. Its protein is CASSLSSSAGGELFF.